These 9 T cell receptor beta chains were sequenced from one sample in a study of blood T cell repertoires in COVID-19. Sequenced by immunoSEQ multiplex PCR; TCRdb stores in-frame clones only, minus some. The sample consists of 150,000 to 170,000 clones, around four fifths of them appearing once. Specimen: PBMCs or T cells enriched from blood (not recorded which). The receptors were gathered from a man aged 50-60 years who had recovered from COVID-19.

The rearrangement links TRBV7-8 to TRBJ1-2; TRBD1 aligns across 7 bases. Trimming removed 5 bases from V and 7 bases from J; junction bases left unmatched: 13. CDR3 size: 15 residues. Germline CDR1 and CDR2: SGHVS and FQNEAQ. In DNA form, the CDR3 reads TGTGCCAGCAGCCACACCTACAGGGGTGGCTCTGGCTACACCTTC. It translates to CASSHTYRGGSGYTF.

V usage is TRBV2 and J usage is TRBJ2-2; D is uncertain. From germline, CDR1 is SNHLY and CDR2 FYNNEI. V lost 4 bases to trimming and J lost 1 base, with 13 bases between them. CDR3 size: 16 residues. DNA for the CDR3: TGTGCCAGCAGTGCCCTTCCGGTGGTGAACACCGGGGAGCTGTTTTTT. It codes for CASSALPVVNTGELFF.

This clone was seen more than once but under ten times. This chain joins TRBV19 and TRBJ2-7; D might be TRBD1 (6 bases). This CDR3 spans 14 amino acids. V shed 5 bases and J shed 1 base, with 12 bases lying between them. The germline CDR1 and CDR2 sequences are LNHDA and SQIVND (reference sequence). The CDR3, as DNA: TGTGCCAGTAGTCGGACAGTTGGTTCCTACGAGCAGTACTTC. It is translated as CASSRTVGSYEQYF.

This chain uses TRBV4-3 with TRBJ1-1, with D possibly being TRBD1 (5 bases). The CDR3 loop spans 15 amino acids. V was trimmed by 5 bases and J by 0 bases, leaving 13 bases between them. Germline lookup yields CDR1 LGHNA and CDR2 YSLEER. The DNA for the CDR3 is TGCGCCAGCAGCTTTTCCGGGACTCTGAACACTGAAGCTTTCTTT. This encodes CASSFSGTLNTEAFF.

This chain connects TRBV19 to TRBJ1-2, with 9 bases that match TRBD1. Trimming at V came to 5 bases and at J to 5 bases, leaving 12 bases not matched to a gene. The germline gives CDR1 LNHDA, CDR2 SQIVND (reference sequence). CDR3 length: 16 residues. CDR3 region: CASSSRATGGAYGYTF. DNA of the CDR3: TGTGCCAGTAGTTCTAGGGCCACAGGGGGCGCGTATGGCTACACCTTC.

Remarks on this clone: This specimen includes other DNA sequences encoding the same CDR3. This CDR3 reads CASSPGQGSTEAFF. In DNA form, the CDR3 reads TGCGCCAGCAGTCCTGGACAAGGAAGCACTGAAGCTTTCTTT. The chain couples TRBV5-1 to TRBJ1-1, with D possibly TRBD1 on 5 matching bases. Germline V gives CDR1 SGHRS, CDR2 YFSETQ. V was pared by 5 bases and J by 4 bases, with 15 bases between. The CDR3 is made up of 14 amino acids.

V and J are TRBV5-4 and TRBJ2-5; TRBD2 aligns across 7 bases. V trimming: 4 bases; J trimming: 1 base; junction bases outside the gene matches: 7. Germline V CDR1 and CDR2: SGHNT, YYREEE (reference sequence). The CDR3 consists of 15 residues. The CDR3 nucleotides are TGTGCCAGCAGCCAAAAGCGGGATATCCAAGAGACCCAGTACTTC. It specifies CASSQKRDIQETQYF.

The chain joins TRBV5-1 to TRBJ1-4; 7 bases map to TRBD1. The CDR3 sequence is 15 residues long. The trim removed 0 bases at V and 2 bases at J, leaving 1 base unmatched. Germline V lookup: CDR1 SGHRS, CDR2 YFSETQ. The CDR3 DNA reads TGCGCCAGCAGCTTGGGGGACAGTACTAATGAAAAACTGTTTTTT. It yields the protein CASSLGDSTNEKLFF.

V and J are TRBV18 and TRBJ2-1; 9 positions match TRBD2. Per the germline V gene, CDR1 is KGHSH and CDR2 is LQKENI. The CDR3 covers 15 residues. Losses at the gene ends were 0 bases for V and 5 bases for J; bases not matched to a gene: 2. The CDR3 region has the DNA TGTGCCAGCTCACCACCGCGGGGGGGTGACAATGAGCAGTTCTTC. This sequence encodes CASSPPRGGDNEQFF.